These 32 T cell receptor beta chains came from one sample sequenced in a study of T-cell reconstitution after alpha-beta-depleted transplantation in children. TCRbeta library construction was performed incorporating unique molecular identifiers. TCRdb re-called the PCR reads through MiXCR, storing one row per CDR3 protein. The sample holds about 610,000 distinct CDR3 sequences, 25% to 30% seen once. The specimen comprised PBMCs, sampled before TCRalphabeta/CD19-depleted stem cell transplant. The receptors derive from a boy younger than two with Wiskott-Aldrich syndrome, due to receive a stem cell transplant.

V and J are TRBV20-1 and TRBJ2-1; 7 bases map to TRBD2. The CDR3 sequence is 12 residues long. Germline-derived CDR1 and CDR2 are DFQATT and SNEGSKA (reference sequence). J gave up 7 bases and V 3 bases, and 3 bases lay outside the gene matches. CDR3 coding DNA: TGCAGTGCTAGCGGGAGGCGTAATGAGCAGTTCTTC. Translated: CSASGRRNEQFF.

This chain uses TRBV19 with TRBJ2-7; 8 bases agree with TRBD1. J was trimmed by 3 bases and V by 6 bases; bases with no gene match: 4. The CDR3 loop spans 13 amino acids. Germline CDR1 reads LNHDA; CDR2 reads SQIVND (reference sequence). The CDR3 region is CASSRQGRYEQYF. The CDR3 nucleotides are TGTGCCAGTAGCCGACAGGGGCGCTACGAGCAGTACTTC.

V is TRBV12-3 or TRBV12-4 and J is TRBJ2-1; 7 nucleotides align to TRBD1. CDR3 length: 16 residues. Losses at the gene ends were 4 bases for V and 4 bases for J; bases not matched to a gene: 10. For the CDR3, the DNA is TGTGCCAGCAGTTCAAGACAGGGTTCCGTATACAATGAGCAGTTCTTC. This translates into CASSSRQGSVYNEQFF.

The rearrangement links TRBV2 to TRBJ2-5; TRBD1 matches at 7 bases. CDR3 length: 13 amino acids. The V segment lost 7 bases and the J segment 4 bases; nucleotides outside the gene matches: 6. The germline V gene encodes CDR1 SNHLY and CDR2 FYNNEI. The CDR3 sequence is CASTKGQIETQYF. CDR3 DNA sequence: TGTGCCAGCACCAAGGGACAGATAGAGACCCAGTACTTC.

In this sample, this clonotype turned up a few times. The CDR3 bases are TGCGCCAGCAGCTTGGTAGCTAGCGGGATTAGCAATGAGCAGTTCTTC. As protein: CASSLVASGISNEQFF. This chain connects TRBV5-1 to TRBJ2-1; the match to TRBD2 covers 9 bases. Trimming removed 0 bases from V and 6 bases from J; junction bases left unmatched: 7. Germline V gene lookup returns CDR1 SGHRS and CDR2 YFSETQ. The CDR3 sequence is 16 residues long.

This clonotype has just a few counts. CDR3 coding DNA: TGTGCCAGCAGTTACACCCTGTCCAATGAGCAGTTCTTC. It is translated as CASSYTLSNEQFF. The chain joins TRBV6-5 to TRBJ2-1; D gene unclear. Trimming pared 2 bases from V and 6 bases from J, leaving 8 bases between. In germline, CDR1 is MNHEY, CDR2 SVGAGI. The CDR3 extends over 13 amino acids.

The chain couples TRBV7-6 to TRBJ2-1; perhaps TRBD2 as D (5 bases). The V end lost 6 bases, the J end lost 6 bases, and 12 bases lay between the germline ends. The germline CDR1 and CDR2 sequences are SGHVS and FNYEAQ. CDR3 length: 13 amino acids. CDR3 loop: CASRPLVINEQFF. In nucleotides, the CDR3 is TGTGCCAGCAGGCCACTAGTTATCAATGAGCAGTTCTTC.

The chain has TRBV12-3 or TRBV12-4 and TRBJ2-1; D might be TRBD1 (5 bases). Trimming removed 8 bases from V and 7 bases from J, with 18 bases in between. The CDR3 totals 14 residues. Written as DNA, the CDR3 is TGTGCCAGCGTTGGGGCTAATCGCCTTAATGAGCAGTTCTTC. It is translated as CASVGANRLNEQFF.

This chain links TRBV12-3 or TRBV12-4 with TRBJ2-5, with 7 bases identical to TRBD2. J gave up 1 base and V 5 bases, and 10 bases lay outside the gene matches. CDR3 length equals 16 residues. CDR3 region: CASSPWEGRPQETQYF. In DNA, the CDR3 is TGTGCCAGCAGTCCCTGGGAGGGGCGACCCCAAGAGACCCAGTACTTC.

This clonotype was recorded a few times. DNA for the CDR3: TGTGCCAGCAGCTTAGTGCCCGCTAACTATGGCTACACCTTC. This gives the protein CASSLVPANYGYTF. The chain couples TRBV7-2 to TRBJ1-2; no reliable D call. The CDR3 runs 14 residues. Germline lookup yields CDR1 SGHTA and CDR2 FQGNSA. Trimming shortened V by 1 base and J by 0 bases, and 6 bases separated the two germline ends.

This chain joins TRBV3-1 and TRBJ2-3; D perhaps matches TRBD1 (6 bases). Germline V lookup: CDR1 LGHDT, CDR2 YNNKEL (reference sequence). Trimming took 1 base from V and 6 from J, leaving 11 bases between them. The CDR3 is made up of 14 amino acids. In DNA form, the CDR3 reads TGTGCCAGCAGCCAAGGGAACAGGGCGGATACGCAGTATTTT. Translating it yields CASSQGNRADTQYF.

The chain combines TRBV15 with TRBJ2-1, with no clear D. The germline CDR1 and CDR2 sequences are LNHNV and YYDKDF (reference sequence). V was shortened by 1 base and J by 1 base, with 5 bases between the two germline ends. CDR3 length equals 14 residues. The CDR3 DNA follows: TGTGCCACCAGCAGAGCGAGATCCTACAATGAGCAGTTCTTC. Translated: CATSRARSYNEQFF.

The V and J genes are TRBV28 and TRBJ2-7; 12 positions agree with TRBD2. The length of the CDR3 is 19 residues. Germline assignment: CDR1 MDHEN and CDR2 SYDVKM. The V and J ends lost 3 bases and 0 bases, in that order; junction bases with no gene match: 12. The CDR3 reads CASSFRGLAGLYYSYEQYF. CDR3 nucleotides: TGTGCCAGCAGTTTCCGCGGACTAGCGGGACTATATTACTCCTACGAGCAGTACTTC.

The chain is built from TRBV2 and TRBJ1-6, with a weak D call TRBD1 (5 bases). The V end lost 4 bases, the J end lost 7 bases, and 11 bases lay between the germline ends. Germline V gene lookup returns CDR1 SNHLY and CDR2 FYNNEI. The CDR3 length is 14 residues. The CDR3 protein is CASSVTGVNSPLHF. The DNA for the CDR3 is TGTGCCAGCAGTGTAACAGGAGTCAATTCACCCCTCCACTTT. The variable domain in full, completed from reference TRBV2 and TRBJ1-6, reads EPEVTQTPSHQVTQMGQEVILRCVPISNHLYFYWYRQILGQKVEFLVSFYNNEISEKSEIFDDQFSVERPDGSNFTLKIRSTKLEDSAMYFCASSVTGVNSPLHFGNGTRLTVT.

This clonotype occurred a few times. The genes are TRBV4-1 and TRBJ2-5; a weak D match, TRBD2 (6 bases). Trimming stripped 4 bases from V and 4 bases from J, with 16 bases between. There are 15 residues in the CDR3. Looked up from germline, CDR1 is MGHRA and CDR2 is YSYEKL. Here the CDR3 DNA reads TGCGCCAGCAGCCGCTCCCCTAGCGTCGGAGAGACCCAGTACTTC. Amino acids: CASSRSPSVGETQYF.

The rearrangement links TRBV14 to TRBJ2-3; D might be TRBD1 or TRBD2, each matching 6 bases. Trimming shortened V by 7 bases and J by 7 bases, and 18 bases separated the two germline ends. Germline loops: CDR1 SGHDN, CDR2 FVKESK. This CDR3 is built from 14 residues. For the CDR3, the DNA is TGTGCCAGCAACAGGGCGGGACGGCTATATACGCAGTATTTT. Translating it yields CASNRAGRLYTQYF.

This clonotype has a handful of counts. The chain has TRBV5-8 and TRBJ2-7; TRBD1 might be the D (5 bases). This CDR3 has 14 residues. V was cut by 3 bases and J by 3 bases, with 13 bases left in between. CDR1 and CDR2 (germline): SGHTS, YDEGEE. As DNA, the CDR3 is TGTGCCAGCAGCTCTCGACAGAATGACTACGAGCAGTACTTC. Its translation is CASSSRQNDYEQYF.

In DNA form, the CDR3 reads TGCGCCAGCAGACGGGGACAGCTAAGCACAGATACGCAGTATTTT. Protein sequence: CASRRGQLSTDTQYF. The chain links TRBV5-1 to TRBJ2-3; 7 bases agree with TRBD1. CDR3 length equals 15 residues. Unmatched junction bases numbered 6, after V lost 5 bases and J lost 0 bases. Germline lookup yields CDR1 SGHRS and CDR2 YFSETQ.

The chain joins TRBV28 to TRBJ1-1; D gene ambiguous. The CDR3 has 16 residues. V lost 5 bases and J lost 4, with 20 bases in between. CDR1 is MDHEN, CDR2 SYDVKM, per germline. The CDR3 reads CASSLPRAFSGTEAFF. CDR3 nucleotides: TGTGCCAGCAGTCTCCCTCGGGCCTTTAGCGGCACTGAAGCTTTCTTT.

The V and J genes are TRBV6-1 and TRBJ1-1, with D tentatively TRBD1 (5 bases). There are 14 residues in the CDR3. V dropped 7 bases and J dropped 4 bases, with 16 bases sitting between them. Germline loops: CDR1 MNHNS, CDR2 SASEGT. As DNA, the CDR3 is TGTGCCAGCACGGCGGGGGTGGTGGTCACTGAAGCTTTCTTT. It is translated as CASTAGVVVTEAFF.

V usage is TRBV5-4 and J usage is TRBJ2-2; D is possibly TRBD2 (6 bases). V was cut by 5 bases and J by 3 bases, with 11 bases left in between. Germline V gives CDR1 SGHNT, CDR2 YYREEE (reference sequence). This CDR3 is built from 14 residues. The CDR3 sequence: CASRRLDYTGELFF. The CDR3 nucleotides read TGTGCCAGCAGGCGACTAGATTACACCGGGGAGCTGTTTTTT. Drawing the rest from reference TRBV5-4 and TRBJ2-2, the complete variable domain is ETGVTQSPTHLIKTRGQQVTLRCSSQSGHNTVSWYQQALGQGPQFIFQYYREEENGRGNFPPRFSGLQFPNYSSELNVNALELDDSALYLCASRRLDYTGELFFGEGSRLTVL.

The CDR3 coding sequence is TGTGCCAGCACCGAACGGGACAGGGGTCTTATTGAAGCTTTCTTT. It translates to CASTERDRGLIEAFF. This chain links TRBV25-1 with TRBJ1-1; 10 bases line up with TRBD1. The ends lost 7 bases at V and 7 bases at J; junction bases unmatched: 12. Per germline, CDR1 MGHDK and CDR2 SYGVNS. The CDR3 is made up of 15 amino acids.

The table lists this clonotype with a few counts. The genes are TRBV5-1 and TRBJ2-7; perhaps TRBD1 as D (5 bases). In germline, CDR1 is SGHRS, CDR2 YFSETQ. The CDR3 sequence is 17 residues long. Between the trimmed V and J ends, which lost 0 bases and 3 bases, there was a span of 19 bases. The DNA for the CDR3 is TGCGCCAGCAGCTTGGGAGCTCTGACAGCTACCGGCTACGAGCAGTACTTC. Its translation is CASSLGALTATGYEQYF.

This chain links TRBV20-1 with TRBJ2-2; 9 bases match TRBD2. The CDR3 is made up of 15 amino acids. The germline V gene has CDR1 DFQATT and CDR2 SNEGSKA (reference sequence). V lost 6 bases, J lost 5 bases, and 10 bases stayed unmatched. The CDR3 DNA sequence: TGCAGTGCATCAATAGCGGGAGTCAGGACCGGGGAGCTGTTTTTT. Its protein product is CSASIAGVRTGELFF.

The chain joins TRBV12-3 or TRBV12-4 to TRBJ2-1; 13 bases fit TRBD2. V shed 5 bases and J 6 bases; nucleotides not matched to a gene: 7. CDR3 length equals 16 residues. As DNA, the CDR3 is TGTGCCAGCAGTCCCGGGACTAGCGGGACCGCCAATGAGCAGTTCTTC. Protein sequence: CASSPGTSGTANEQFF.

This clonotype has just a few counts. The V and J genes are TRBV6-5 and TRBJ2-2; TRBD2 matches 13 bases. Germline CDR1 MNHEY, CDR2 SVGAGI. The trim removed 11 bases at V and 7 bases at J, leaving 7 bases unmatched. This CDR3 region has 14 residues. The CDR3 is CAGGTSGDGGELFF. In nucleotides, the CDR3 is TGTGCCGGAGGGACTAGCGGGGATGGCGGGGAGCTGTTTTTT.

In its sample, this clonotype was seen a few times. The chain recombines TRBV5-1 with TRBJ2-1; unclear D gene. The germline V gene encodes CDR1 SGHRS and CDR2 YFSETQ. The CDR3 runs 12 residues. V was pared by 3 bases and J by 8 bases, with 9 bases between. CDR3 in DNA: TGCGCCAGCAGCTATGGCATGCATGAGCAGTTCTTC. It is translated as CASSYGMHEQFF.

V usage is TRBV10-3 and J usage is TRBJ1-2; 9 nucleotides agree with TRBD1. V lost 2 bases to trimming and J lost 7 bases; unmatched junction nucleotides: 5. The CDR3 runs to 14 residues. Per the germline V gene, CDR1 is ENHRY and CDR2 is SYGVKD. The CDR3, as DNA: TGTGCCATCAGTGAGGGACAGGGGAACGCTGGCTACACCTTC. This translates into CAISEGQGNAGYTF.

The CDR3 loop reads CASSFRGRGPNQPQHF. The CDR3 region has the DNA TGTGCCAGCAGTTTCCGCGGGAGGGGGCCCAATCAGCCCCAGCATTTT. The chain uses TRBV28 and TRBJ1-5; TRBD1 agrees at 7 bases. CDR3 length equals 16 residues. Germline CDR1 reads MDHEN; CDR2 reads SYDVKM. The V segment lost 3 bases and the J segment 3 bases; nucleotides outside the gene matches: 8.

This clonotype has only a few counts. The rearrangement joins TRBV11-1 to TRBJ2-2; 10 positions agree with TRBD2. This CDR3 has 14 amino acids. V shed 6 bases, J shed 8 bases, and the junction held 6 bases outside the gene matches. The germline V gene has CDR1 SGHAT and CDR2 FQDESV (reference sequence). CDR3 in DNA: TGTGCCAGCAGTGCCGGGACTAGCGTTGGGGAGCTGTTTTTT. This translates into CASSAGTSVGELFF.

Only a few counts were recorded for this clonotype. The gene calls are TRBV6-5 and TRBJ1-2; D might be TRBD1 (6 bases). V lost 0 bases, J lost 8 bases, and 13 bases lay in between. Per the germline V gene, CDR1 is MNHEY and CDR2 is SVGAGI. The CDR3 has 14 amino acids. The CDR3, as DNA: TGTGCCAGCAGTTACTCTCAGGGGCGGCAAGGCTACACCTTC. Amino acid sequence: CASSYSQGRQGYTF.

The V and J genes are TRBV12-3 or TRBV12-4 and TRBJ2-2; 10 bases are shared with TRBD2. CDR3 length: 18 amino acids. V lost 4 bases, J lost 0 bases, and 8 bases stayed unmatched. The chain's CDR3 is CASSSYGTSATNTGELFF. The CDR3, as DNA: TGTGCCAGCAGTTCCTACGGGACTAGCGCCACGAACACCGGGGAGCTGTTTTTT.